The source of this TCR beta chain is a study of control samples from healthy donors and cancer patients. The assay was immunoSEQ multiplex PCR, and TCRdb's table has in-frame clones only and misses some. The sample lists some 90,000 clones, about 85% occurring once. What was sequenced was blood. The TCR was taken from a woman in her forties or fifties in good health.

In DNA, the CDR3 is TGTGCCAGCAGTCGATCGGGACAGCGTAATTCACCCCTCCACTTT. Protein product: CASSRSGQRNSPLHF. The chain uses TRBV6-2 or TRBV6-3 and TRBJ1-6; 7 positions agree with TRBD1. This CDR3 comprises 15 residues. Germline V CDR1 and CDR2: MNHEY, SVGEGT. V dropped 5 bases and J dropped 6; count of bases not matched to a gene: 7.